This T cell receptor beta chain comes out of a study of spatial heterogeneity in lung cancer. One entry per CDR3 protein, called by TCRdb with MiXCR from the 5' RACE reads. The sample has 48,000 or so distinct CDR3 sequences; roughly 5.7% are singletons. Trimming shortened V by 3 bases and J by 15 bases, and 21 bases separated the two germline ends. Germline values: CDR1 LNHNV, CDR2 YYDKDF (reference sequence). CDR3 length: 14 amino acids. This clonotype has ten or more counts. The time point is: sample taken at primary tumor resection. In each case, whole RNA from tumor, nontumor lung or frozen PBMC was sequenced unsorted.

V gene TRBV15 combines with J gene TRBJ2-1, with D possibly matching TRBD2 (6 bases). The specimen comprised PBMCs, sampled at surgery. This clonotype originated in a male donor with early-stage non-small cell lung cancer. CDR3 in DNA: TGTGCCACCAGCAGGGTTAGGGGTGGGGAGGCCCGGTTCTTC. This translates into CATSRVRGGEARFF. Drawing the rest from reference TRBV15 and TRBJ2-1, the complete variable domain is DAMVIQNPRYQVTQFGKPVTLSCSQTLNHNVMYWYQQKSSQAPKLLFHYYDKDFNNEADTPDNFQSRRPNTSFCFLDIRSPGLGDTAMYLCATSRVRGGEARFFGPGTRLTVL.